The 4 T cell receptor beta chains given below trace back to one sample, sequenced in a study of blood T cell repertoires in COVID-19. The repertoire was sequenced with immunoSEQ multiplex PCR; TCRdb's copy has only in-frame clones and lacks some. The sample lists under 250,000 clones, roughly 91% occurring once. Sequencing was carried out using peripheral blood. The receptors derive from a man younger than 40 with COVID-19, enrolled during active disease.

This sequence joins TRBV15 and TRBJ1-1; tentative D call: TRBD1 (5 bases). The V and J ends lost 3 bases and 7 bases respectively, with 12 bases between them. This CDR3 comprises 13 residues. Germline-derived CDR1 and CDR2 are LNHNV and YYDKDF (reference sequence). The CDR3 reads CATSRDNYFEAFF. The CDR3 coding sequence is TGTGCCACCAGCAGGGACAACTACTTTGAAGCTTTCTTT.

The chain links TRBV28 to TRBJ1-2; D is unresolved. The ends were cut back, 2 bases at V and 2 bases at J, with 9 bases in the middle. The CDR3 consists of 14 residues. In germline, CDR1 is MDHEN, CDR2 SYDVKM. The CDR3: CASSLGGRNYGYTF. DNA of the CDR3: TGTGCCAGCAGTTTAGGTGGCAGAAACTATGGCTACACCTTC.

V gene TRBV24-1 combines with J gene TRBJ2-3; TRBD2 agrees at 8 bases. The CDR3 covers 16 residues. Losses at the gene ends were 8 bases for V and 4 bases for J; bases not matched to a gene: 13. Germline V gene data show CDR1 as KGHDR and CDR2 as SFDVKD. Here the CDR3 DNA reads TGTGCCACCAATTCGTTTTGGCGGGGGGCGGCAGATACGCAGTATTTT. It encodes CATNSFWRGAADTQYF.

This chain uses TRBV27 with TRBJ2-1, with TRBD2 matching 11 bases. The junction had 9 bases not matched to a gene; V was cut back by 2 bases and J by 9 bases. This CDR3 comprises 16 residues. Germline V lookup: CDR1 MNHEY, CDR2 SMNVEV (reference sequence). The CDR3 here is CASSLLTSGGLGEQFF. In DNA, the CDR3 is TGTGCCAGCAGTTTACTAACTAGCGGGGGCCTGGGTGAGCAGTTCTTC.